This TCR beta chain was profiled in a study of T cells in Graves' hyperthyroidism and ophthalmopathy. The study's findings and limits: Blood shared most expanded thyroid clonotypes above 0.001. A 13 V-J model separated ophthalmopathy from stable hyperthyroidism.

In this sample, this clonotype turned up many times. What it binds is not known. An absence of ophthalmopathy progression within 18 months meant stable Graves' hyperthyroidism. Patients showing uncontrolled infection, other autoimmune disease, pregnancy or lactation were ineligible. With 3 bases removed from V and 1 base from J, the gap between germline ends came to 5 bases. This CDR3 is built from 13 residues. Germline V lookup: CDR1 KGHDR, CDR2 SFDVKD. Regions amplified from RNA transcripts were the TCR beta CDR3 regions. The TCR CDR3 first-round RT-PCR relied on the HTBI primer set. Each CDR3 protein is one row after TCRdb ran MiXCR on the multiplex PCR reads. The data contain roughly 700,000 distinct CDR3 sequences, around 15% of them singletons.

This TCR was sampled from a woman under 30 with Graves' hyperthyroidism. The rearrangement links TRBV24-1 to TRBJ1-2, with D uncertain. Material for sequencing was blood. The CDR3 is CATSDNVNYGYTF. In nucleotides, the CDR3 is TGTGCCACCAGTGATAACGTTAACTATGGCTACACCTTC.